Presented here are 8 T cell receptor beta chains from one specimen sequenced in a study of CD8+CD57+ T cells in acquired aplastic anemia. Selection for sequencing was limited to patients who had shown CD8+CD57+ cell expansion by flow cytometry. For CDR3 and TCR beta VDJ profiling, genomic DNA was the template used. TCRdb processed the reads anew with MiXCR; each CDR3 protein has one entry. The sample has about 40,000 distinct CDR3 sequences; roughly 69% are singletons. Sequencing was performed on sorted CD4+, CD8+, or CD8+CD57+ T cells (not recorded which) from PBMCs. Every receptor here comes from a human donor with aplastic anemia.

The chain links TRBV6-2 or TRBV6-3 to TRBJ2-3, with a tentative D call TRBD2 (6 bases). The CDR3 is 14 residues long. V dropped 4 bases and J dropped 5 bases, with 13 bases sitting between them. Germline CDR1 MNHEY, CDR2 SVGEGT. Written as DNA, the CDR3 is TGTGCCAGCAGTTCGACCCGCGGGAAAGATACGCAGTATTTT. It translates to CASSSTRGKDTQYF.

The chain joins TRBV7-6 to TRBJ1-2; 8 nucleotides agree with TRBD1. This CDR3 contains 15 residues. Per germline, CDR1 SGHVS and CDR2 FNYEAQ. V lost 6 bases and J lost 4; bases outside the gene matches: 10. CDR3 in amino acids: CASSPSGGNSYGYTF. The CDR3 DNA reads as TGTGCCAGCAGTCCTTCAGGGGGCAATTCCTATGGCTACACCTTC.

This sequence joins TRBV25-1 and TRBJ2-1; 8 nucleotides match TRBD1. Looked up from germline, CDR1 is MGHDK and CDR2 is SYGVNS. Trimming took 3 bases from V and 7 from J; bases not matched to a gene: 5. This CDR3 comprises 14 residues. The CDR3 reads CASSDRQGTNEQFF. DNA of the CDR3: TGTGCCAGCAGTGATCGACAGGGGACTAATGAGCAGTTCTTC. The entire variable domain, with the rest obtained from reference TRBV25-1 and TRBJ2-1, is as follows: EADIYQTPRYLVIGTGKKITLECSQTMGHDKMYWYQQDPGMELHLIHYSYGVNSTEKGDLSSESTVSRIRTEHFPLTLESARPSHTSQYLCASSDRQGTNEQFFGPGTRLTVL.

This clonotype was observed many times. J is TRBJ2-1 and V is TRBV5-1; D is perhaps TRBD1 (6 bases). The germline gives CDR1 SGHRS, CDR2 YFSETQ. CDR3 size: 14 residues. The V end lost 0 bases, the J end lost 8 bases, and 12 bases lay between the germline ends. CDR3 sequence reads: CASSLDDRTDEQFF. CDR3 sequence (DNA): TGCGCCAGCAGCTTGGATGACAGGACCGATGAGCAGTTCTTC.

There are many counts of this clonotype. The J gene is TRBJ2-7, the V gene TRBV9; D gene ambiguous. The ends were cut back, 4 bases at V and 4 bases at J, with 15 bases in the middle. The CDR3 covers 14 residues. CDR1 and CDR2 (germline): SGDLS, YYNGEE. The CDR3 region has the DNA TGTGCCAGCAGCAGTACGGGCTCTCTTTACGAGCAGTACTTC. Protein sequence: CASSSTGSLYEQYF.

Notes on this clonotype: Germline is not matched at one junction end, which may reflect a read error. The CDR3 DNA is TGTGCCAGCAGCTTGGTCGGCCAGGGCTACGAGCAGCACTTC. Translated: CASSLVGQGYEQHF. This chain joins TRBV7-9 and TRBJ2-7; possible D gene TRBD1, 5 bases. CDR1 is SEHNR and CDR2 is FQNEAQ in the germline V gene (reference sequence). The length of the CDR3 is 14 residues.

This clonotype came up many times. The chain recombines TRBV7-6 with TRBJ2-7, with 8 bases that match TRBD1. Germline V gene sequence: CDR1 SGHVS, CDR2 FNYEAQ. Unmatched junction bases numbered 3, after V lost 0 bases and J lost 2 bases. The CDR3 runs 15 residues. The CDR3 DNA is TGTGCCAGCAGCTTAGCGGACAGGGAAACCTACGAGCAGTACTTC. Translated: CASSLADRETYEQYF.

In this sample, this clonotype turned up many times. The gene calls are TRBV20-1 and TRBJ2-3, with a possible D match to TRBD1 (5 bases). Trimming took off 5 bases at V and 1 base at J, with 16 bases between the two ends. Germline V CDR1 and CDR2: DFQATT, SNEGSKA (reference sequence). CDR3 size: 15 residues. CDR3: CSAPDRPEGTDTQYF. In DNA, the CDR3 is TGCAGTGCTCCCGACAGACCCGAGGGCACAGATACGCAGTATTTT.